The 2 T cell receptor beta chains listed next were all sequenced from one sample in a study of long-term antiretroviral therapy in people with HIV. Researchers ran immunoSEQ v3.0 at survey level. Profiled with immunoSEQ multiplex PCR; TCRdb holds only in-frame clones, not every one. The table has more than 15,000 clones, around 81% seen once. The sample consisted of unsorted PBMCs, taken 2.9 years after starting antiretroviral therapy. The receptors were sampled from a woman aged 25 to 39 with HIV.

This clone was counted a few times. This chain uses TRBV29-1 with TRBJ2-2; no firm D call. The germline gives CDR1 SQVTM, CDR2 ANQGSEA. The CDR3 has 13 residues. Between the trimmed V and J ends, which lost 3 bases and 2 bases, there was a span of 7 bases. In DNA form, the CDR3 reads TGCAGCGTTGAGCTGCTCAACACCGGGGAGCTGTTTTTT. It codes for CSVELLNTGELFF.

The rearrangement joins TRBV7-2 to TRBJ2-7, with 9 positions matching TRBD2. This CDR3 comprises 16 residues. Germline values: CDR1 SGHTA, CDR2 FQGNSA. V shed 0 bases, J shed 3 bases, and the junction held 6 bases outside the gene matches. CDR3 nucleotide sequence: TGTGCCAGCAGCTTAGCGGACCTAGCGGGGCACTACGAGCAGTACGTC. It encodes CASSLADLAGHYEQYV.